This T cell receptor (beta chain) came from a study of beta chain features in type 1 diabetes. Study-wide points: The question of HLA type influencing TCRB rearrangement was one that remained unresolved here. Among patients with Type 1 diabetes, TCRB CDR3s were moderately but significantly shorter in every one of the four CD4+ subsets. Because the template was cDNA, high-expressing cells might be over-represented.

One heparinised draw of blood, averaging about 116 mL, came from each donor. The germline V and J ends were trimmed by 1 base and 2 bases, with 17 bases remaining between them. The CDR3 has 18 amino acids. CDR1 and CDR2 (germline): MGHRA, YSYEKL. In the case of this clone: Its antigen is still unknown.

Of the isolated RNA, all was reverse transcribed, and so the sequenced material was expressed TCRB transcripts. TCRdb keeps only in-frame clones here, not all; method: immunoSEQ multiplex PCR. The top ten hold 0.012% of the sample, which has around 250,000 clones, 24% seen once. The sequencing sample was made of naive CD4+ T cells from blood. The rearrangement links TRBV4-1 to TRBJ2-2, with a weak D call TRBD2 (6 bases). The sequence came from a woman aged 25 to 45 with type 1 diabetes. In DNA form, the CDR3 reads TGCGCCAGCAGCCAAGGGAGGAAGGGGAGGTTTAACACCGGGGAGCTGTTTTTT. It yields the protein CASSQGRKGRFNTGELFF.